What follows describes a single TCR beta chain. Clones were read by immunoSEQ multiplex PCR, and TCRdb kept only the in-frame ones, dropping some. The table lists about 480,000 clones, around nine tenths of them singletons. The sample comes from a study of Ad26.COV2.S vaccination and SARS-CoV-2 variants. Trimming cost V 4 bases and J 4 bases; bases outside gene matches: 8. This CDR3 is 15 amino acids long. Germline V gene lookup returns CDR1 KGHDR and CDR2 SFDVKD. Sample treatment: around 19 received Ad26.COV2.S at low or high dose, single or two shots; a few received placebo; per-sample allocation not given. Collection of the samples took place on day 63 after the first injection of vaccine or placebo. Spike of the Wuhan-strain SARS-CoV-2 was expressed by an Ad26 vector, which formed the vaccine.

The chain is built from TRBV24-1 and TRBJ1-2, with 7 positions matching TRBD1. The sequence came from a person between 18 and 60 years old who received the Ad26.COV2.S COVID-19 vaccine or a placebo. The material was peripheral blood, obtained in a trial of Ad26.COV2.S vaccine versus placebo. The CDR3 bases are TGTGCCACCAGTGACCCGGACAGGAAACGCTATGGCTACACCTTC. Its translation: CATSDPDRKRYGYTF.